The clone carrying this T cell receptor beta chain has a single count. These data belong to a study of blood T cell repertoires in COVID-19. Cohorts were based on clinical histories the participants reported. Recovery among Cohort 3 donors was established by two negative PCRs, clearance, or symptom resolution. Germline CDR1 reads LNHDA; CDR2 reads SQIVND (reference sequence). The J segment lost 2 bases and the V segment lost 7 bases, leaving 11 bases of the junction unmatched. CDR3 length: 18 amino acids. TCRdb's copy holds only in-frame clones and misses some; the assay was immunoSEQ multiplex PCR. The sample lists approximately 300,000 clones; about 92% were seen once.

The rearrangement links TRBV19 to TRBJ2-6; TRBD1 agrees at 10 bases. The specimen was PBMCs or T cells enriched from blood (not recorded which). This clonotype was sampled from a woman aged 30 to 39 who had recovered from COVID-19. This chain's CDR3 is CASTTSGTGDAGANVLTF. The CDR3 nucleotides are TGTGCCAGTACCACGTCCGGGACAGGGGACGCTGGGGCCAACGTCCTGACTTTC.